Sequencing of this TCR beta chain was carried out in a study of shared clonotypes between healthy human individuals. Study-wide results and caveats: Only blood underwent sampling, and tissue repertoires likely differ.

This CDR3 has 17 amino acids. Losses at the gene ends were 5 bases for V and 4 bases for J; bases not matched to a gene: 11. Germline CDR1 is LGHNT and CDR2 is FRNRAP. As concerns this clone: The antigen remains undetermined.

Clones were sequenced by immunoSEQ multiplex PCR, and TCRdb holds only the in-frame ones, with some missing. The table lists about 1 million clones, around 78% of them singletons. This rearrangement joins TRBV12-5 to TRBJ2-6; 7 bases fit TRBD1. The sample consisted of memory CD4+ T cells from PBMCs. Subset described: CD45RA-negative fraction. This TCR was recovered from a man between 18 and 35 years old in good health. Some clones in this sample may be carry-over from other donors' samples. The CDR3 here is CASGPGDSVSGANVLTF. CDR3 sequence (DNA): TGTGCTAGTGGTCCAGGGGACAGCGTATCCGGGGCCAACGTCCTGACTTTC.